This TCR beta chain was recovered during a study of cytomegalovirus exposure and HLA in healthy donors. Points from the study as a whole: Some V segments, TRBV6-2 and TRBV6-3 among them, were indistinguishable and were therefore excluded. Within an earlier analysis, most TCR beta V segments proved productive either about 87% or about 30% of the time.

Looked up from germline, CDR1 is MGHRA and CDR2 is YSYEKL. The V segment lost 2 bases and the J segment 3 bases; nucleotides outside the gene matches: 4. The CDR3 consists of 14 residues. About this clone itself: Its antigen is as yet unknown.

Both 60 Vbeta primers and 13 Jbeta primers went into the PCR. Measured with immunoSEQ multiplex PCR; TCRdb has only the in-frame clones, and not every one. In the table there are approximately 190,000 clones, 70% to 80% of which are singletons. The chain has TRBV4-1 and TRBJ2-7; TRBD1 aligns across 7 bases. Material: PBMCs. The sequence came from a woman in her 30s in good health and CMV-seropositive. CDR3 nucleotides: TGCGCCAGCAGCCAACAGGACAGGAGCTACGAGCAGTACTTC. Protein product: CASSQQDRSYEQYF.